The rows below give T cell receptor beta chains drawn from one sample of a study of blood T cell repertoires in COVID-19. The table came from immunoSEQ multiplex PCR; TCRdb's copy has only in-frame clones and leaves some out. There are roughly 410,000 clones in the sample; about 88% occur only once, and about 1.4% lies in the top ten. The sequencing input was peripheral blood. The receptors were gathered from a woman between 40 and 55 years old with COVID-19, enrolled during active disease. The conserved cysteine and the conserved F or W are not part of the CDR3 here. A D gene is named only where the DNA matches it firmly. Some rows mark clone size as missing; the rest say once, few, many or name a class of expanded clone.

TRBV6-2/TRBV6-3,TRBJ2-7,TRBD2,once,ASSYIRGTTYSYEQY
TRBV11-3,TRBJ2-1,NA,NA,ASSLDLGGVSYNEQF
TRBV5-1,TRBJ1-5,NA,NA,ASSPDSPNQPQH
TRBV6-2/TRBV6-3,TRBJ2-1,NA,NA,ASSYSPTDRDSIYNEQF
TRBV7-9,TRBJ1-1,NA,few,ASSLASENTEAF
TRBV7-2,TRBJ1-1,NA,NA,ASSLDGTNTEAF
TRBV4-3,TRBJ2-3,NA,NA,ASSQGGSPAYDTQY
TRBV5-5,TRBJ2-7,NA,few,ASRAESGQTRYEQY
TRBV27,TRBJ1-5,NA,few,ASSFGVGGNQPQH
TRBV5-8,TRBJ1-3,NA,NA,ASSSPSTEGEAGNTIY